The rows below give T cell receptor beta chains drawn from one sample of a study of cytomegalovirus exposure and HLA in healthy donors. Here immunoSEQ multiplex PCR was the method, and the copy in TCRdb shows in-frame clones only, minus some. The repertoire consists of about 160,000 clones, with under 90% occurring once and the leading ten covering 4.2%. The sample consisted of PBMCs. The receptor set was obtained from a young man in good health and CMV-seropositive. Both conserved end residues are part of each CDR3. D genes are given only for firm matches. Size is stated for part of the rows, as once, few or many counts, or as a class when the clone is expanded.

J,size,V,D,CDR3,DNA
TRBJ1-1,NA,TRBV23-1,TRBD1,CASRMGQPGNTEAFF,TGCGCCAGCAGAATGGGACAGCCCGGGAACACTGAAGCTTTCTTT
TRBJ1-4,few,TRBV6-1,NA,CASSETVNEKLFF,TGTGCCAGCAGTGAAACAGTTAATGAAAAACTGTTTTTT
TRBJ2-1,NA,TRBV6-1,NA,CASINPRSYNEQFF,TGTGCCAGCATCAACCCTAGATCCTACAATGAGCAGTTCTTC
TRBJ2-3,NA,TRBV9,NA,CASSVQSGASSTDTQYF,TGTGCCAGCAGCGTACAAAGCGGAGCTTCTAGCACAGATACGCAGTATTTT
TRBJ2-2,once,TRBV28,TRBD1,CASRHPGQGLNTGELFF,TGTGCCAGCAGGCACCCCGGACAGGGTTTGAACACCGGGGAGCTGTTTTTT
TRBJ1-1,once,TRBV19,TRBD1,CASTGGPGNTEAFF,TGTGCCAGTACAGGGGGCCCCGGGAACACTGAAGCTTTCTTT
TRBJ2-1,NA,TRBV27,TRBD2,CASSLERLAGTYNEQFF,TGTGCCAGCAGTTTAGAACGATTAGCGGGGACCTACAATGAGCAGTTCTTC
TRBJ2-3,NA,TRBV4-1,TRBD2,CASSQARLAPSSTDTQYF,TGCGCCAGCAGCCAAGCCCGACTAGCGCCATCTTCCACAGATACGCAGTATTTT
TRBJ2-6,NA,TRBV19,NA,CASSIDANVLTF,TGTGCCAGTAGTATAGACGCGAACGTCCTGACTTTC
TRBJ2-7,NA,TRBV11-3,TRBD2,CASSLGLAGGSYEQYF,TGTGCCAGCAGCCTGGGACTAGCGGGAGGATCCTACGAGCAGTACTTC
TRBJ1-2,NA,TRBV5-1,TRBD1,CASSLADREYGYTF,TGCGCCAGCAGCTTGGCCGACAGGGAATATGGCTACACCTTC
TRBJ2-7,once,TRBV5-4,NA,CASSLTLGASEQYF,TGTGCCAGCAGCTTGACGCTAGGGGCGTCCGAGCAGTACTTC
TRBJ2-7,NA,TRBV18,TRBD1,CASSPGTGSAYEQYF,TGTGCCAGCTCACCGGGGACAGGGAGCGCCTACGAGCAGTACTTC
TRBJ2-7,NA,TRBV6-4,TRBD2,CASRSKPAGRGGGYEQYF,TGTGCCAGCAGATCTAAACCCGCCGGGAGGGGAGGGGGATACGAGCAGTACTTC
TRBJ2-1,NA,TRBV10-3,NA,CAISGQASSYNEQFF,TGTGCCATCAGTGGACAGGCGAGCTCCTACAATGAGCAGTTCTTC
TRBJ2-1,NA,TRBV6-6,NA,CASSYHAGTYYNEQFF,TGTGCCAGCAGTTACCACGCCGGGACATATTACAATGAGCAGTTCTTC
TRBJ2-2,NA,TRBV4-1,TRBD1,CASSHVGTGAGELFF,TGCGCCAGCAGCCATGTAGGGACAGGCGCCGGGGAGCTGTTTTTT
TRBJ1-2,few,TRBV2,NA,CASYSGNNYGYTF,TGTGCCTCTTACAGCGGAAATAACTATGGCTACACCTTC
TRBJ1-5,NA,TRBV28,NA,CASSNSAGSNQPQHF,TGTGCCAGCAGTAATTCGGCAGGTAGCAATCAGCCCCAGCATTTT
TRBJ2-5,few,TRBV5-4,NA,CASSLGGTETQYF,TGTGCCAGCAGCTTAGGGGGAACGGAGACCCAGTACTTC
TRBJ2-7,NA,TRBV5-6,TRBD2,CASSSAIAGGAYEQYF,TGTGCCAGCAGCTCGGCAATAGCGGGAGGGGCCTACGAGCAGTACTTC
TRBJ2-7,NA,TRBV5-6,TRBD2,CASSSPRGLYEQYF,TGTGCCAGCAGCTCCCCTCGGGGACTATACGAGCAGTACTTC
TRBJ2-6,NA,TRBV6-6,NA,CASSHTGTGANVLTF,TGTGCCAGCAGCCACACAGGTACTGGGGCCAACGTCCTGACTTTC
TRBJ2-3,NA,TRBV11-3,NA,CASSPLRGSDTQYF,TGTGCCAGCAGCCCGCTCAGGGGTTCAGATACGCAGTATTTT
TRBJ2-7,NA,TRBV7-9,TRBD2,CASSPGLGPYEQYF,TGTGCCAGCAGCCCAGGACTAGGACCCTACGAGCAGTACTTC
TRBJ2-2,NA,TRBV28,TRBD2,CASSFTPWGRTRYTGELFF,TGTGCCAGCAGTTTTACCCCCTGGGGCAGGACTAGGTACACCGGGGAGCTGTTTTTT
TRBJ2-3,NA,TRBV29-1,NA,CSARDDTQYF,TGCAGCGCTAGAGACGATACGCAGTATTTT
TRBJ2-7,NA,TRBV7-2,NA,CASSPGGPSRPYF,TGTGCCAGCAGCCCCGGGGGGCCGTCCCGTCCGTACTTC
TRBJ2-3,NA,TRBV28,TRBD1,CASRSPGQGAPDTQYF,TGTGCCAGCAGATCCCCGGGACAGGGGGCACCAGATACGCAGTATTTT
TRBJ1-1,NA,TRBV4-1,TRBD1,CASSQTRDRGSEAFF,TGCGCCAGCAGCCAGACGCGGGACAGGGGGTCTGAAGCTTTCTTT
TRBJ2-1,NA,TRBV11-3,NA,CASSSLGLQSGDEQFF,TGTGCCAGCAGCTCGTTGGGACTCCAATCGGGGGATGAGCAGTTCTTC
TRBJ2-7,NA,TRBV5-1,NA,CASSLSVDSYEQYF,TGCGCCAGCAGCTTGTCCGTAGACTCCTACGAGCAGTACTTC
TRBJ2-5,NA,TRBV28,TRBD2,CASSSAGSGREEETQYF,TGTGCCAGCAGTTCGGCGGGTAGCGGGAGGGAGGAAGAGACCCAGTACTTC
TRBJ2-3,NA,TRBV7-9,TRBD2,CASSLGTSGGGTDTQYF,TGTGCCAGCAGCCTTGGGACTAGCGGAGGCGGTACAGATACGCAGTATTTT
TRBJ1-2,NA,TRBV19,NA,CASSRGMEGYGYTF,TGTGCCAGTAGCCGCGGGATGGAAGGCTATGGCTACACCTTC
TRBJ2-7,few,TRBV2,TRBD1,CASRGMTGRYEQYF,TGTGCCAGCAGGGGAATGACAGGGAGATACGAGCAGTACTTC
TRBJ2-7,NA,TRBV9,NA,CASSGGGHYEQYF,TGTGCCAGCAGCGGGGGCGGCCACTACGAGCAGTACTTC
TRBJ2-1,NA,TRBV13,TRBD2,CAFSGTSGSGRNNEQFF,TGTGCCTTTTCCGGGACTAGCGGGAGTGGGCGGAACAATGAGCAGTTCTTC
TRBJ2-1,NA,TRBV7-9,NA,CASSSQDSYNEQFF,TGTGCCAGCAGCTCCCAGGACAGCTACAATGAGCAGTTCTTC
TRBJ1-4,few,TRBV6-1,TRBD1,CASRVDRAKSEKLFF,TGTGCCAGCAGGGTAGACAGGGCGAAGAGTGAAAAACTGTTTTTT
TRBJ2-3,once,TRBV30,NA,CAFVKDSSFTDTQYF,TGTGCCTTTGTTAAGGACTCGTCCTTCACAGATACGCAGTATTTT
TRBJ2-2,NA,TRBV4-2,TRBD2,CASSQVMTSGNTGELFF,TGTGCCAGCAGCCAAGTGATGACTAGCGGAAACACCGGGGAGCTGTTTTTT
TRBJ1-1,NA,TRBV5-1,NA,CASSLDTVNTEAFF,TGCGCCAGCAGCTTGGACACAGTTAACACTGAAGCTTTCTTT
TRBJ2-1,NA,TRBV5-1,TRBD2,CASSLALSGGLYNEQFF,TGCGCCAGCAGCTTGGCCTTGTCGGGAGGGCTTTACAATGAGCAGTTCTTC
TRBJ2-1,NA,TRBV11-3,NA,CASSLDIGGFYNEQFF,TGTGCCAGCAGCTTAGATATCGGCGGATTCTACAATGAGCAGTTCTTC
TRBJ1-1,NA,TRBV11-3,NA,CASSPGNTEAFF,TGTGCCAGCAGCCCGGGGAACACTGAAGCTTTCTTT
TRBJ1-2,NA,TRBV10-3,TRBD1,CAISAWTGNYGYTF,TGTGCCATCAGCGCCTGGACAGGCAACTATGGCTACACCTTC
TRBJ1-2,once,TRBV9,TRBD1,CASSVGDRGLLGYTF,TGTGCCAGCAGCGTAGGGGACAGGGGGCTTCTTGGCTACACCTTC
TRBJ2-7,NA,TRBV6-1,NA,CASTATASYEQYF,TGTGCCAGCACAGCGACAGCCTCCTACGAGCAGTACTTC
TRBJ2-5,few,TRBV5-1,TRBD1,CASSLGTGPQTQYF,TGCGCCAGCAGCTTGGGGACAGGGCCTCAGACCCAGTACTTC
TRBJ2-7,NA,TRBV6-5,TRBD2,CASSSSGRYEQYF,TGTGCCAGCAGTTCTAGCGGGAGATACGAGCAGTACTTC
TRBJ2-7,NA,TRBV28,NA,CASCSTGRKSYEQYF,TGTGCCAGCTGCTCGACAGGTAGGAAGTCCTACGAGCAGTACTTC
TRBJ1-1,NA,TRBV18,TRBD1,CASSPVDRQGGTEAFF,TGTGCCAGCTCACCAGTTGACCGACAGGGAGGTACTGAAGCTTTCTTT
TRBJ2-2,NA,TRBV7-9,TRBD2,CASSLIPGLAGRVTGELFF,TGTGCCAGCAGCTTGATACCGGGACTAGCGGGAAGGGTCACCGGGGAGCTGTTTTTT